The rows below give T cell receptor beta chains drawn from one sample of a study of radiotherapy plus CTLA-4 blockade in lung cancer. Here immunoSEQ multiplex PCR was the method, and the copy in TCRdb shows in-frame clones only, minus some. The sample records 85,000 to 130,000 clones, 70% to 90% being singletons. The sample here was peripheral blood, taken from a patient treated with radiotherapy plus ipilimumab. The receptors originated from a human donor with non-small cell lung cancer that progressed on radiotherapy plus ipilimumab. Some clones in this sample may be carry-over from other donors' samples. Both conserved end residues are part of each CDR3. The D gene is left open where the match is weak. Clone size, where shown, is once, few, many, or a class for clones that have expanded.

V gene,clone size,D gene,J gene,CDR3 protein,CDR3 DNA
TRBV5-1,-,TRBD1,TRBJ2-2,CASSSPPRGPNTGELFF,TGCGCCAGCAGCTCCCCCCCCAGGGGGCCCAACACCGGGGAGCTGTTTTTT
TRBV25-1,-,-,TRBJ2-4,CASSGTGSDIQYF,TGTGCCAGCAGCGGTACAGGGTCTGACATTCAGTACTTC
TRBV5-1,-,TRBD1,TRBJ1-6,CASSSGTGISSPLHF,TGCGCCAGCAGCTCAGGGACAGGGATCAGTTCACCCCTCCACTTT
TRBV5-4,once,TRBD1,TRBJ2-5,CASSSQGEQETQYF,TGTGCCAGCAGCTCACAGGGGGAACAAGAGACCCAGTACTTC
TRBV18,-,-,TRBJ2-7,CASSLRGVGAYEQYF,TGTGCCAGCTCTCTCAGAGGGGTGGGTGCTTACGAGCAGTACTTC
TRBV5-1,-,-,TRBJ1-1,CASSLPATGTEAFF,TGCGCCAGCAGCTTGCCGGCCACGGGAACTGAAGCTTTCTTT
TRBV2,-,-,TRBJ2-4,CASSIFPGRENIQYF,TGTGCCAGCAGTATTTTTCCAGGGCGCGAAAACATTCAGTACTTC
TRBV10-3,many,TRBD1,TRBJ2-7,CAISGGTGGRYF,TGTGCCATCAGTGGGGGGACAGGGGGCAGGTACTTC
TRBV9,-,-,TRBJ1-2,CASSKLGGVTNYGYTF,TGTGCCAGCAGCAAATTGGGGGGAGTCACTAACTATGGCTACACCTTC
TRBV7-9,-,TRBD1,TRBJ2-5,CASRGQGLKETQYF,TGTGCCAGCCGGGGACAGGGATTAAAAGAGACCCAGTACTTC
TRBV15,-,-,TRBJ2-1,CATRQWGSGAHNEQFF,TGTGCCACCAGACAGTGGGGGTCGGGCGCCCACAATGAGCAGTTCTTC
TRBV6-4,-,TRBD2,TRBJ2-3,CASSRLAGVSTDTQYF,TGTGCCAGCAGCCGACTAGCGGGGGTTAGCACAGATACGCAGTATTTT
TRBV6-5,-,TRBD1,TRBJ1-1,CASTELRDRGSAFF,TGTGCCAGCACCGAACTCCGGGACAGGGGGTCGGCTTTCTTT
TRBV9,-,-,TRBJ1-5,CASSGGPPASNQPQHF,TGTGCCAGCAGCGGAGGTCCGCCGGCGAGCAATCAGCCCCAGCATTTT
TRBV5-4,-,TRBD2,TRBJ2-3,CASSPSGGLLTDTQYF,TGTGCCAGCAGCCCGAGCGGGGGCCTACTCACAGATACGCAGTATTTT
TRBV7-8,few,TRBD1,TRBJ1-5,CASSSDRAQPQHF,TGTGCCAGCAGCTCTGACAGGGCTCAGCCCCAGCATTTT
TRBV11-3,-,TRBD2,TRBJ2-2,CASSSAGLAGGLGTGELFF,TGTGCCAGCAGCTCGGCCGGACTAGCGGGGGGTCTTGGCACCGGGGAGCTGTTTTTT
TRBV29-1,-,-,TRBJ2-4,CSVVGQKNIQYF,TGCAGCGTTGTCGGCCAGAAAAACATTCAGTACTTC
TRBV7-3,-,-,TRBJ2-2,CASGLSSTGELFF,TGTGCCAGCGGACTCTCCTCCACCGGGGAGCTGTTTTTT
TRBV27,-,-,TRBJ2-1,CASSFPGLGNEQFF,TGTGCCAGCAGTTTTCCGGGGCTAGGGAATGAGCAGTTCTTC
TRBV6-5,-,-,TRBJ1-1,CASSYSSASGAFF,TGTGCCAGCAGTTACTCTTCCGCGTCGGGAGCTTTCTTT
TRBV10-3,-,TRBD1,TRBJ1-1,CAIRSGTGGTEAFF,TGTGCCATCAGATCCGGGACAGGGGGTACTGAAGCTTTCTTT
TRBV6-5,-,-,TRBJ1-1,CASSYWYENTEAFF,TGTGCCAGCAGTTACTGGTACGAGAACACTGAAGCTTTCTTT
TRBV25-1,-,-,TRBJ1-6,CASSDQGQSTALHF,TGTGCCAGCAGTGATCAGGGTCAAAGCACGGCCCTCCACTTT
TRBV28,-,-,TRBJ1-5,CATVSGNQPQHF,TGTGCCACCGTATCGGGCAATCAGCCCCAGCATTTT
TRBV2,once,-,TRBJ2-5,CASSAESRETQYF,TGTGCCAGCAGTGCAGAGAGTAGGGAGACCCAGTACTTC
TRBV5-6,-,-,TRBJ1-1,CASSWASDSTEAFF,TGTGCCAGCAGCTGGGCCAGCGACAGCACTGAAGCTTTCTTT
TRBV28,few,-,TRBJ1-6,CASSFPSGTLHF,TGTGCCAGCAGTTTTCCATCAGGGACCCTCCACTTT
TRBV6-5,-,-,TRBJ1-1,CASNDPRLNTEAFF,TGTGCCAGCAACGATCCCAGGTTGAACACTGAAGCTTTCTTT
TRBV5-1,-,-,TRBJ2-1,CASSFSPGDYNEQFF,TGCGCCAGCAGCTTTTCTCCCGGGGACTACAATGAGCAGTTCTTC
TRBV5-1,-,-,TRBJ2-3,CASSFFLERSLDTQYF,TGCGCCAGCAGCTTTTTTTTAGAGCGGTCCCTGGATACGCAGTATTTT
TRBV2,-,-,TRBJ1-4,CASSMGDGEKLFF,TGTGCCAGCAGTATGGGGGATGGAGAAAAACTGTTTTTT
TRBV6-6,-,-,TRBJ1-4,CATTGGPDRHNEKLFF,TGTGCCACCACCGGGGGCCCGGACAGACACAATGAAAAACTGTTTTTT
TRBV5-1,-,-,TRBJ2-7,CASSLDPESYEQYF,TGCGCCAGCAGCTTGGACCCGGAGTCCTACGAGCAGTACTTC
TRBV7-9,-,-,TRBJ1-1,CASSLSANTEAFF,TGTGCCAGCAGCTTAAGTGCGAACACTGAAGCTTTCTTT